One sample yielded the 13 T cell receptor beta chains listed below, sequenced in a study of T cells in Graves' hyperthyroidism and ophthalmopathy. Authors of the study amplified TCR beta CDR3 regions from RNA transcripts. The primer set for the first-round RT-PCR of the TCR CDR3 was HTBI. MiXCR, applied by TCRdb to the multiplex PCR reads, yields one record per CDR3 protein. The sample lists roughly 500,000 distinct CDR3 sequences, 46% occurring once. The material sequenced was peripheral blood or thyroid tissue (not recorded which). All receptors come from an adult woman with Graves' disease, either hyperthyroidism or ophthalmopathy (not recorded which).

This clonotype was picked up many times. The chain links TRBV9 to TRBJ2-2; D ambiguous. In germline, CDR1 is SGDLS, CDR2 YYNGEE. This CDR3 region has 14 residues. Trimming pared 4 bases from V and 6 bases from J, leaving 13 bases between. CDR3 region: CASSPDPSAGELFF. Written as DNA, the CDR3 is TGTGCCAGCAGCCCAGACCCGTCCGCCGGGGAGCTGTTTTTT. The full variable domain, its missing parts supplied by reference TRBV9 and TRBJ2-2, is DSGVTQTPKHLITATGQRVTLRCSPRSGDLSVYWYQQSLDQGLQFLIQYYNGEERAKGNILERFSAQQFPDLHSELNLSSLELGDSALYFCASSPDPSAGELFFGEGSRLTVL.

The chain employs TRBV25-1 and TRBJ2-2; 7 nucleotides match TRBD2. The V and J ends lost 4 bases and 2 bases, in that order; junction bases with no gene match: 13. CDR3 length equals 18 residues. Per germline, CDR1 MGHDK and CDR2 SYGVNS. CDR3 bases: TGTGCCAGCAGTGCCCAGGGCCAGTCGGGACTAAACACCGGGGAGCTGTTTTTT. It codes for CASSAQGQSGLNTGELFF.

The chain uses TRBV2 and TRBJ2-3; D could derive from TRBD1 or TRBD2 (5 bases each). The germline V gene encodes CDR1 SNHLY and CDR2 FYNNEI. The CDR3 covers 15 residues. Trimming cost V 4 bases and J 2 bases, with 13 bases left between them. CDR3 in DNA: TGTGCCAGCAGTGCCGAGGGGTCCCACACAGATACGCAGTATTTT. Residues: CASSAEGSHTDTQYF.

This clonotype was seen ten or more times. This chain uses TRBV7-9 with TRBJ2-5; TRBD2 is a possible D gene (6 bases). Germline CDR1 and CDR2: SEHNR and FQNEAQ (reference sequence). The germline V and J ends were trimmed by 5 bases and 1 base, with 8 bases remaining between them. The CDR3 loop spans 13 amino acids. The CDR3 DNA reads as TGTGCCAGCAGCAGGACTACCCAAGAGACCCAGTACTTC. Translated: CASSRTTQETQYF.

The CDR3 here is CAISEESRGETQYF. The CDR3 bases are TGTGCCATCAGTGAGGAGTCGAGAGGAGAGACCCAGTACTTC. The chain has TRBV10-3 and TRBJ2-5; D call uncertain. The length of the CDR3 is 14 residues. V was pared by 2 bases and J by 4 bases, with 11 bases between. Germline CDR1 ENHRY, CDR2 SYGVKD.

This chain uses TRBV19 with TRBJ1-2; no clear D. The V end was cut by 5 bases, the J end by 6 bases, with 10 bases between. Per germline, CDR1 LNHDA and CDR2 SQIVND (reference sequence). The CDR3 totals 12 residues. The CDR3 loop is CASSPGSDGYTF. The CDR3 DNA reads as TGTGCCAGTAGTCCAGGAAGTGATGGCTACACCTTC.

V and J are TRBV6-6 and TRBJ1-4; 12 nucleotides line up with TRBD1. V lost 4 bases and J lost 0; bases outside the gene matches: 3. Germline CDR1 is MNHNY and CDR2 is SVGAGI (reference sequence). The CDR3 is made up of 17 amino acids. The CDR3 here is CASSWDRGRATNEKLFF. CDR3 sequence (DNA): TGTGCCAGCAGTTGGGACAGGGGGCGAGCAACTAATGAAAAACTGTTTTTT.

This clonotype was detected ten times or more. The chain carries TRBV15 and TRBJ1-2; D not certain. CDR3 length: 15 residues. CDR1 LNHNV and CDR2 YYDKDF come from the germline V gene (reference sequence). Deletions cut 1 base from V and 0 bases from J, with 9 bases between. CDR3 protein: CATSRVPEANYGYTF. The DNA of the CDR3 is TGTGCCACCAGCAGAGTTCCCGAAGCTAACTATGGCTACACCTTC.

The gene calls are TRBV2 and TRBJ1-2, with TRBD1 matching 8 bases. CDR1 is SNHLY and CDR2 is FYNNEI in the germline V gene. This CDR3 is built from 14 residues. V trimming: 2 bases; J trimming: 6 bases; junction bases outside the gene matches: 5. CDR3 sequence reads: CASSEQGARNGYTF. For the CDR3, the DNA is TGTGCCAGCAGTGAACAGGGGGCGAGGAATGGCTACACCTTC. The complete variable domain, with remaining parts taken from reference TRBV2 and TRBJ1-2, reads EPEVTQTPSHQVTQMGQEVILRCVPISNHLYFYWYRQILGQKVEFLVSFYNNEISEKSEIFDDQFSVERPDGSNFTLKIRSTKLEDSAMYFCASSEQGARNGYTFGSGTRLTVV.

In this sample, this clonotype turned up once. The chain has TRBV24-1 and TRBJ1-1, with D possibly being TRBD1 (5 bases). The CDR3 is 13 amino acids. Germline-derived CDR1 and CDR2 are KGHDR and SFDVKD. Trimming cost V 4 bases and J 6 bases, with 11 bases left between them. The CDR3 DNA follows: TGTGCCACCAGTGAGGCAGGGTTCGCTGAAGCTTTCTTT. Translating gives CATSEAGFAEAFF.

The rearrangement links TRBV9 to TRBJ1-6; no definite D call. The ends were cut back, 6 bases at V and 6 bases at J, with 13 bases in the middle. There are 14 residues in the CDR3. CDR1 and CDR2 from the germline V gene are SGDLS and YYNGEE. The CDR3 region has the DNA TGTGCCAGCACCAAGAGTTCGGGTAATTCACCCCTCCACTTT. This translates into CASTKSSGNSPLHF.

This clonotype has just a few counts. The CDR3 coding sequence is TGCGCCAGCGCCAAAGGACCCGAACAGACCCAGTACTTC. Its protein is CASAKGPEQTQYF. The chain uses TRBV10-1 and TRBJ2-5; D remains ambiguous. The germline gives CDR1 WNHNN, CDR2 SYGVQD (reference sequence). This CDR3 has 13 amino acids. V lost 8 bases to trimming and J lost 6 bases, with 16 bases between them.

This clonotype was counted only a few times. A much larger clone sits a single nucleotide away, making a read error possible. The CDR3 region has the DNA TGTGCCAGCAGCAAGACTAGGAATGAGCAGTACTTC. Amino acid sequence: CASSKTRNEQYF. The gene calls are TRBV7-9 and TRBJ2-7; a weak D match, TRBD2 (6 bases). The CDR3 loop spans 12 amino acids. V lost 5 bases and J lost 7, with 12 bases in between. The germline CDR1 and CDR2 sequences are SEHNR and FQNEAQ (reference sequence). Drawing the rest from reference TRBV7-9 and TRBJ2-7, the complete variable domain is DTGVSQNPRHKITKRGQNVTFRCDPISEHNRLYWYRQTLGQGPEFLTYFQNEAQLEKSRLLSDRFSAERPKGSFSTLEIQRTEQGDSAMYLCASSKTRNEQYFGPGTRLTVT.